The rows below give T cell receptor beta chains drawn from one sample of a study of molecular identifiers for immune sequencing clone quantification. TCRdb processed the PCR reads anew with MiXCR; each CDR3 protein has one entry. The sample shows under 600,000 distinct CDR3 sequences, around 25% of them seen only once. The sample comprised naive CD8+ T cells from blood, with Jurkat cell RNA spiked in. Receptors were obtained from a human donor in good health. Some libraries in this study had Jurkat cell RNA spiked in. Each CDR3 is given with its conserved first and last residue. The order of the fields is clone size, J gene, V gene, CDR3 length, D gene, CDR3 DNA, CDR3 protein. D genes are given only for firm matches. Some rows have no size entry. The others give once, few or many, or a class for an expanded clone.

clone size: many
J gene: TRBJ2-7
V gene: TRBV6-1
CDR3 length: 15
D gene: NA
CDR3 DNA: TGTGCCAGCAGTGAATTCGGTCCCGGAGGCTACGAGCAGTACTTC
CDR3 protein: CASSEFGPGGYEQYF

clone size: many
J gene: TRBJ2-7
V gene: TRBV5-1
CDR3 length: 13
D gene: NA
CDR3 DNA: TGTGCCAGCAGTTTAGGGGGGAACTACGAGCAGTACTTC
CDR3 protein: CASSLGGNYEQYF

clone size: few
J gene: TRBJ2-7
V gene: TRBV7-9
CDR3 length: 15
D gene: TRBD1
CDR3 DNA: TGTGCCAGCAGCCCGCCCGGGACAGTAACTTACGAGCAGTACTTC
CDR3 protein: CASSPPGTVTYEQYF

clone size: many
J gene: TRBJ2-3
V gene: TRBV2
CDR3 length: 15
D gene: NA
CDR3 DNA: TGTGCCAGCAGTGGGGTTGGACTGAGCACAGATACGCAGTATTTT
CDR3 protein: CASSGVGLSTDTQYF

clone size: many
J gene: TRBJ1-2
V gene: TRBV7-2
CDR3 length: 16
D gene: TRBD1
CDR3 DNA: TGTGCCAGCAGCTTAGGACAGGGGCTTGGTAGCTATGGCTACACCTTC
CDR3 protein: CASSLGQGLGSYGYTF

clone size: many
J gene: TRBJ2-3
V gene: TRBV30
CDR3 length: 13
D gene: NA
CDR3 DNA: TGTGCCTGGGAAGCGGCTCGCACAGATACGCAGTATTTT
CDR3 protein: CAWEAARTDTQYF

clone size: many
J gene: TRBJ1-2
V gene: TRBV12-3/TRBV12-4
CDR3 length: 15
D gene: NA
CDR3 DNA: TGTGCCAGCAGTTTTTCAACCATACCGCGCTATGGCTACACCTTC
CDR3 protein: CASSFSTIPRYGYTF

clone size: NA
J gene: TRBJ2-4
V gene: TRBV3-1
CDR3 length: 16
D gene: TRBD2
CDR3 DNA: TGTGCCAGCGGCCAAGGAGCGGGGGTAGCCAAAAACATTCAGTACTTC
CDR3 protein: CASGQGAGVAKNIQYF

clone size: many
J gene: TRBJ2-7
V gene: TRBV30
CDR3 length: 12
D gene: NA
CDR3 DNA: TGTGCCTGGACCAACGGCGCCTACGAGCAGTACTTC
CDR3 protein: CAWTNGAYEQYF

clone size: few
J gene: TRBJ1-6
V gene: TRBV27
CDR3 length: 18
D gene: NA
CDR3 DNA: TGTGCCAGCAGCCCCGTGTGGGGGGGCGTCACCTATAATTCACCCCTCCACTTT
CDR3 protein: CASSPVWGGVTYNSPLHF

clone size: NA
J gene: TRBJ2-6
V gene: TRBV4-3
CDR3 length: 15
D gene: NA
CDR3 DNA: TGCGCCAGCAGCCAAGAGGTCACTGGGGCCAACGTCCTGACTTTC
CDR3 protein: CASSQEVTGANVLTF

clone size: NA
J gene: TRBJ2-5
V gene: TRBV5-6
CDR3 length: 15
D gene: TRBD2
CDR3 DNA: TGTGCCAGCAGCTTGACCCCGGGAGGCTCAGAGACCCAGTACTTC
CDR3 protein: CASSLTPGGSETQYF

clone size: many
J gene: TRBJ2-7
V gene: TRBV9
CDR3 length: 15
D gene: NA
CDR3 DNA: TGTGCCAGCAGCGTAGACGGTGAGGCCCAGGACGAGCAGTACTTC
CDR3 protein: CASSVDGEAQDEQYF

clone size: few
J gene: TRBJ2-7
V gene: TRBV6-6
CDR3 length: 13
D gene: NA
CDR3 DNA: TGTGCCAGCAGTGAACCGGGCACCTACGAGCAGTACTTC
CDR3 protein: CASSEPGTYEQYF

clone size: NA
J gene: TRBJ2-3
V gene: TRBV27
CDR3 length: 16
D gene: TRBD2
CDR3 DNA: TGTGCCAGCAGTTTCCGGCGGGAGCCTAGCGCAGATACGCAGTATTTT
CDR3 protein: CASSFRREPSADTQYF

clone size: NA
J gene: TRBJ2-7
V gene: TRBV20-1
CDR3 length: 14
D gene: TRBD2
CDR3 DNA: TGCAGTGCTAGGGGGACTAGGGCCACTTACGAGCAGTACTTC
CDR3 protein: CSARGTRATYEQYF

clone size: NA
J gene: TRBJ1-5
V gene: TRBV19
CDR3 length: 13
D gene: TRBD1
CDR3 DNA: TGTGCCAGTAGCGGGGACAGCAAACGACCCCAGCATTTT
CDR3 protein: CASSGDSKRPQHF

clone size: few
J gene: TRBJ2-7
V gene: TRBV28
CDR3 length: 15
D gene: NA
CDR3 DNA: TGTGCCAGCAGTTTTTCGGACGGCTATACCTACGAGCAGTACTTC
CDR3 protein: CASSFSDGYTYEQYF

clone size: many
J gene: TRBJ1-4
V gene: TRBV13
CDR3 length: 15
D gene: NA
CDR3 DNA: TGTGCCAGCAGCGAAGTCGGCAGCTATAATGAAAAACTGTTTTTT
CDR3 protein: CASSEVGSYNEKLFF

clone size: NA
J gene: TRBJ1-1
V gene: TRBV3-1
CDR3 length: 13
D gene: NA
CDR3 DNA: TGTGTCAGCAGCCAAGATCAGAACACTGAAGCTTTCTTT
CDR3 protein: CVSSQDQNTEAFF

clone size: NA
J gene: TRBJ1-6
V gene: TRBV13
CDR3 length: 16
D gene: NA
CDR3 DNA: TGTGCCAGCAGCTTAGGGTACAGCTCCTATAATTCACCCCTCCACTTT
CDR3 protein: CASSLGYSSYNSPLHF

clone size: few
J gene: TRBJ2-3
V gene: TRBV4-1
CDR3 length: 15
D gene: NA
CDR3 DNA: TGCGCCAGCAGCCACCCCACGCTACAGGGAGGTACGCAGTATTTT
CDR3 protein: CASSHPTLQGGTQYF

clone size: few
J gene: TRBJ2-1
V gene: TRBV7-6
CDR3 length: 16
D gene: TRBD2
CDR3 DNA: TGTGCCAGCAGCTTACTGCTAGCGGGGAGTCACAATGAGCAGTTCTTC
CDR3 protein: CASSLLLAGSHNEQFF

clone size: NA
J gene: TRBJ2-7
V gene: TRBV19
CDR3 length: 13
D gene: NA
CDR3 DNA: TGTGCCAGTAGTGCCCTGAGACTGGGAGAGCAGTACTTC
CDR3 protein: CASSALRLGEQYF

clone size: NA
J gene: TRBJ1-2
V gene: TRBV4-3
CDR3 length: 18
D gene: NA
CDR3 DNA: TGCGCCAGCAGCCAAGAGTCTGGTATAGGTCTCGGCAGCTATGGCTACACCTTC
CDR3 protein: CASSQESGIGLGSYGYTF

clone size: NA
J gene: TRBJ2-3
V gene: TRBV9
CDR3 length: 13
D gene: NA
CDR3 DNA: TGTGCCAGCGAGGGACCCACCTCCGGTACGCAGTATTTT
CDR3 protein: CASEGPTSGTQYF

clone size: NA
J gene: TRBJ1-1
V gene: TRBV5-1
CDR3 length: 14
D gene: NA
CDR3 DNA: TGCGCCAGCAGCCTGGGACCTTCGGACACTGAAGCTTTCTTT
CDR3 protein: CASSLGPSDTEAFF

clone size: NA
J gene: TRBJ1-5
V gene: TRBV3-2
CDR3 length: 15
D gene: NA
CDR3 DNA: TGTGCCAGCAGCCAAATACAGGGGTGCAATCAGCCCCAGCATTTT
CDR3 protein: CASSQIQGCNQPQHF

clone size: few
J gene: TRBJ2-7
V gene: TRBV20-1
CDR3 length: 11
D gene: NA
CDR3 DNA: TGCAGTGCTGGACCTGTATACGAGCAGTACTTC
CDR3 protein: CSAGPVYEQYF

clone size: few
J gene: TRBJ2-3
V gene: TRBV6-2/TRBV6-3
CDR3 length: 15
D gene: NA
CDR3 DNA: TGTGCCAGCAGTTACAGGGTTGCGGGGACAGATACGCAGTATTTT
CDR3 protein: CASSYRVAGTDTQYF

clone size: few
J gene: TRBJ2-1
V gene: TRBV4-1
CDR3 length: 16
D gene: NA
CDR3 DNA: TGCGCCAGCAGCCACCCTCGAGCGGGTGGATTTAATGAGCAGTTCTTC
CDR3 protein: CASSHPRAGGFNEQFF

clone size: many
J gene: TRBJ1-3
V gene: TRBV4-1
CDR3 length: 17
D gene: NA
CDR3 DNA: TGCGCCAGCAGCCAAGAATGGTTCCTCGGTGCTGGAAACACCATATATTTT
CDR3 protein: CASSQEWFLGAGNTIYF

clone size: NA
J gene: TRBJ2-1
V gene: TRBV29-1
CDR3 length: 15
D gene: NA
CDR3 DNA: TGCAGCGTTGGACACGAGGACAGCTTCTACAATGAGCAGTTCTTC
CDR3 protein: CSVGHEDSFYNEQFF

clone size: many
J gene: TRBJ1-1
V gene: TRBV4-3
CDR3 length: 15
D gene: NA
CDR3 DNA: TGCGCCAGCAGCCAACCGAAAGATCCGGGCACTGAAGCTTTCTTT
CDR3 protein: CASSQPKDPGTEAFF

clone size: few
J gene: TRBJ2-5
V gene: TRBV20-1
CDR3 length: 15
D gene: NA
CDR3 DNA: TGCAGTGCTAGTTCGATTAGCGACAAGCAAGAGACCCAGTACTTC
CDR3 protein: CSASSISDKQETQYF

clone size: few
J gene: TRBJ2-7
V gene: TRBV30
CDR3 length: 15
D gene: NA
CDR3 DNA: TGTGCCTGGAGTGTCCCGTGGGCAGGGGTGTACGAGCAGTACTTC
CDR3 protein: CAWSVPWAGVYEQYF

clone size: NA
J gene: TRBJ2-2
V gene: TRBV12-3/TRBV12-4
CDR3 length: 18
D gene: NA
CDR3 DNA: TGTGCCAGCACCTCCGGTCGGGTAGACCCCGCGAACACCGGGGAGCTGTTTTTT
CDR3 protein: CASTSGRVDPANTGELFF

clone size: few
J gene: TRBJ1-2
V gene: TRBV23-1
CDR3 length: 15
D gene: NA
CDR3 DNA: TGCGCCAGCAGTCAATCAGGCCAGATTCTTGCTGGCTACACCTTC
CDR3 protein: CASSQSGQILAGYTF

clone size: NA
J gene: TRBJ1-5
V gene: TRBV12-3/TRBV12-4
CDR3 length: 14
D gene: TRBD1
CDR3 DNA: TGTGCCAGCAGTGAAGGGGGCTGGAATCAGCCCCAGCATTTT
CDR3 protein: CASSEGGWNQPQHF

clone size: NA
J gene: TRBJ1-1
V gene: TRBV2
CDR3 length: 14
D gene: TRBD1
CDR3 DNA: TGTGCCAGCACTCCGACAGGGATGAACACTGAAGCTTTCTTT
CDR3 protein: CASTPTGMNTEAFF

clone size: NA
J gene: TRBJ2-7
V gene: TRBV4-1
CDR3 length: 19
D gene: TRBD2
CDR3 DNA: TGCGCCAGCAGCCAAGATAGGGTGGACCTAGCGGGAGGTTGGGCCGAGCAGTACTTC
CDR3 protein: CASSQDRVDLAGGWAEQYF

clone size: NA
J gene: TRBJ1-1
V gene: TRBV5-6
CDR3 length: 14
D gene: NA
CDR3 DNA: TGTGCCAGCAGCTTGGCCCCGGTATACACTGAAGCTTTCTTT
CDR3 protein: CASSLAPVYTEAFF

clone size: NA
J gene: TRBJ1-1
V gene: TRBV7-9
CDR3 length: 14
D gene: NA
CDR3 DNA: TGTGCCAGCAGCCCTAAGGGGTTAAGGACTGAAGCTTTCTTT
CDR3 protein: CASSPKGLRTEAFF

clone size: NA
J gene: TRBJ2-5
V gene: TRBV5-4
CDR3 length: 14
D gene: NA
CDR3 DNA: TGTGCCAGCAGCTTTTGGGGTTTCCTAGAGACCCAGTACTTC
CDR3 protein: CASSFWGFLETQYF

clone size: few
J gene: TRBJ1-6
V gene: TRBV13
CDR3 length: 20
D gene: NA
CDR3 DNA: TGTGCCAGCAGCTTAGGCCTCACCGATCCCGGGTCCCCGTCGGGTTCACCCCTCCACTTT
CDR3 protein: CASSLGLTDPGSPSGSPLHF

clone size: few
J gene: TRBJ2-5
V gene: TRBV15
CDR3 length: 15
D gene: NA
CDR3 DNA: TGTGCCACCACCCCGATCCCCGGGATTGAAGAGACCCAGTACTTC
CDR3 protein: CATTPIPGIEETQYF

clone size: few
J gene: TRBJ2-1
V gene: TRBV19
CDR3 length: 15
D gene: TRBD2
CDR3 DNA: TGTGCCAGTAGTATGTCTAGCGGGAGGGGGAATGAGCAGTTCTTC
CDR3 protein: CASSMSSGRGNEQFF